Below are 27 T cell receptor delta chains sequenced from a single sample in a study of γδ T cells in repeated Plasmodium falciparum infection. TCRdb ran CATT on the multiplex PCR reads. Of tens of thousands of delta-chain clones listed, 1.4% are singletons. Flow sorting of PBMC yielded separate Vgamma9/Vdelta2+ and Vdelta2-negative gammadelta T cell populations for bulk repertoire analysis. The specimen sequenced was gamma-delta T cells from blood. Source of these receptors: a pool of human donors (malaria-infected and uninfected, not separated).

As regards this clone: The translation of this DNA and the TCRdb protein of a much larger clone differ at residue 10, probably owing to a read error; the protein shown here is translated from the DNA. The chain joins TRDV2 to TRDJ1, with D possibly matching TRDD3 (5 bases). In the absence of a J gene in TCRdb, the DNA was matched to germline to assign it here. The germline V gene has CDR1 GEAIGNYY and CDR2 EKD. Between the trimmed V and J ends, which lost 1 base and 8 bases, there was a span of 22 bases. The CDR3 extends over 16 amino acids. The CDR3 protein is CACDTYLGLNTGKLIF. CDR3 coding DNA: TGTGCCTGTGACACTTACTTAGGACTGAATACGGGGAAACTCATCTTT.

About this clone itself: TCRdb shows a much larger clone's protein in place of this DNA's translation, and the two differ at residue 5, likely through a read error; the protein shown is translated from the DNA. The J gene is TRDJ1, the V gene TRDV1, with 10 positions matching TRDD3. The CDR3 length is 22 residues. From germline, CDR1 is TSWWSYY and CDR2 QGS. Unmatched junction bases numbered 26, after V lost 5 bases and J lost 2 bases. The CDR3 DNA is TGTGCTCTTGGGAAACCGACAAGTGGGTCCTGGGGGATAGGGGTTTGGACCGATAAACTCATCTTT. It specifies CALGKPTSGSWGIGVWTDKLIF.

In its sample, this clone was seen many times. The rearrangement uses TRDV1 and TRDJ1; 8 bases align to TRDD3. The germline gives CDR1 TSWWSYY, CDR2 QGS. The CDR3 length is 22 residues. After removal of 0 bases from V and 4 bases from J, the junction contained 25 bases not matched to a gene. Written as DNA, the CDR3 is TGTGCTCTTGGGGAACTAGAGTTATTGGATTACTTCAGGGGATACCGCGTCGATAAACTCATCTTT. Amino acid sequence: CALGELELLDYFRGYRVDKLIF.

This clone was counted a few times. The protein held in TCRdb is that of a much larger clone and does not match this DNA's translation at residue 18, likely because of a read error; the protein shown is translated from the DNA. The CDR3 DNA follows: TGTGCTCTTGGGGAACTAGTTGACGGATTTTACTGGGGGATACGCATGTGCGGTAAACTCATCTTT. Its protein is CALGELVDGFYWGIRMCGKLIF. This chain links TRDV1 with TRDJ1; 13 bases are a match to TRDD3. The J gene comes from matching the DNA to germline here; TCRdb lacks it. V gave up 0 bases and J gave up 7 bases; unmatched junction bases: 23. The germline gives CDR1 TSWWSYY, CDR2 QGS. CDR3 length equals 22 residues.

This clone was detected a few times. This likely reflects a read error, since a far larger clone is one base away. Other DNA sequences in the same sample also yield this CDR3. J is TRDJ3 and V is TRDV1, with 9 bases matching TRDD2. Because TCRdb records no J gene, it was assigned here through a match of the DNA to germline. This CDR3 is built from 25 residues. V lost 0 bases, J lost 5 bases, and 26 bases stayed unmatched. From germline, CDR1 is TSWWSYY and CDR2 QGS. This CDR3 is CALGELYFPSYLWGRVLRDTRQMFF. CDR3 in DNA: TGTGCTCTTGGGGAACTTTATTTCCCTTCCTACTTGTGGGGGAGAGTGCTCCGGGACACCCGACAGATGTTTTTC.

This clone is medium-sized. This chain connects TRDV2 to TRDJ3, with D uncertain. Trimming took off 0 bases at V and 0 bases at J, with 17 bases between the two ends. Germline V gives CDR1 GEAIGNYY, CDR2 EKD. The CDR3 is 20 residues long. The CDR3 DNA sequence: TGTGCCTGTGACACCGGAGTCAATCCTCCCAACTCCTGGGACACCCGACAGATGTTTTTC. Translating it yields CACDTGVNPPNSWDTRQMFF.

For this clone: The TCRdb protein comes from a much larger clone and disagrees with this DNA's translation at residue 3, likely due to a read error; the protein given here is derived from the DNA. The V and J genes are TRDV1 and TRDJ1; 12 bases agree with TRDD3. The J gene, absent from TCRdb, was called here by matching the DNA to germline. This CDR3 is built from 23 residues. CDR1 TSWWSYY and CDR2 QGS come from the germline V gene. The CDR3 nucleotides are TGTGCTTTTGGGAGAAGGGTAGTTACCCGAAAACTGGGGGATACTCCCAGTACCGATAAACTCATCTTT. Its protein is CAFGRRVVTRKLGDTPSTDKLIF.

This clone has just a few counts. TCRdb attributes to this sequence the protein of a much larger clone, which differs from the DNA translation at residue 7; a read error is likely, and the protein displayed is translated from the DNA. This chain uses TRDV1 with TRDJ1; D may correspond to TRDD2 or TRDD3 (8 bases each). The J gene was missing in TCRdb and was found by matching the end of the DNA to germline. Germline V gene sequence: CDR1 TSWWSYY, CDR2 QGS. Trimming took off 5 bases at V and 0 bases at J, with 37 bases between the two ends. This CDR3 is built from 23 residues. The CDR3 region has the DNA TGTGCTCTTGGGAGAACCGGGGCTTCCTACGTCCAACTGGGGGTTCTACACACCGATAAACTCATCTTT. Its translation is CALGRTGASYVQLGVLHTDKLIF.

As to this clone: A far larger clone lies a single base away; this is likely a read error. The same CDR3 can be traced to other DNA sequences in this sample. The rearrangement uses TRDV1 and TRDJ1; D might be TRDD2 or TRDD3, each matching 7 bases. The J gene is absent in TCRdb and was assigned here via DNA matching to germline. CDR1 and CDR2 from the germline V gene are TSWWSYY and QGS. The CDR3 spans 22 residues. CDR3 residues: CALGVLIPTPDTYAGYTDKLIF. The CDR3 DNA sequence: TGTGCTCTTGGGGTCCTTATTCCTACCCCTGATACTTACGCGGGATACACTGATAAACTCATCTTT.

This clone has only a few counts. TCRdb has a much larger clone's protein, which differs at residue 6 from the translation of this DNA, likely because of a read error; what is shown is the protein translated from the DNA. This chain uses TRDV3 with TRDJ1; 9 bases fit TRDD3. V lost 3 bases to trimming and J lost 0 bases; unmatched junction nucleotides: 26. This CDR3 has 21 residues. Germline CDR1 TVYSNPD, CDR2 GDNSRS (reference sequence). CDR3 coding DNA: TGTGCCTTCCCTGATCCCCTACTGGGGGACCCAAATCACTCGTACACCGATAAACTCATCTTT. Its protein product is CAFPDPLLGDPNHSYTDKLIF.

As to this clone: A far larger clone lies a single base away; this is likely a read error. Additional DNA sequences in this sample encode the identical CDR3. The rearrangement uses TRDV1 and TRDJ1, with a tentative D call TRDD2 (6 bases). There are 23 residues in the CDR3. V was pared by 3 bases and J by 0 bases, with 35 bases between. Germline CDR1 and CDR2: TSWWSYY and QGS. The CDR3 DNA follows: TGTGCTCTTGGGGAGCTTCCACTCCTACGAGGGGGGTGGGATTCAGCGTACACCGATAAACTCATCTTT. It is translated as CALGELPLLRGGWDSAYTDKLIF.

This rearrangement joins TRDV1 to TRDJ1, with 9 bases identical to TRDD2. The J gene was missing in TCRdb and was found by matching the end of the DNA to germline. Germline CDR1 TSWWSYY, CDR2 QGS. This CDR3 has 17 residues. Germline trimming cut 5 bases from V and 7 bases from J; bases unmatched to any gene: 17. The CDR3 here is CALGNRPSYVLRGKLIF. Here the CDR3 DNA reads TGTGCTCTTGGGAATCGGCCTTCCTACGTTCTGAGGGGTAAACTCATCTTT.

This clone was recorded a few times. One base separates it from a far larger clone, so it is likely a read error. This specimen includes other DNA sequences encoding the same CDR3. V usage is TRDV3 and J usage is TRDJ1, with no clear D. The CDR3 totals 15 residues. Trimming left V 3 bases short and J 0 bases short, with 17 bases between. Germline loops: CDR1 TVYSNPD, CDR2 GDNSRS (reference sequence). In nucleotides, the CDR3 is TGTGCCTTCCGAGTTTTATTTGGTTACACCGATAAACTCATCTTT. Amino acid sequence: CAFRVLFGYTDKLIF.

This clone turned up a few times. For this DNA, TCRdb reports the protein of a much larger clone, which diverges at residue 11, most likely from a read error; the protein presented here is translated directly from the DNA. The chain has TRDV2 and TRDJ3, with 8 bases matching TRDD3. The J gene, missing from TCRdb, was assigned here through DNA to germline matching. Germline loops: CDR1 GEAIGNYY, CDR2 EKD. This CDR3 region has 19 residues. The J segment lost 2 bases and the V segment lost 0 bases, leaving 8 bases of the junction unmatched. CDR3 nucleotide sequence: TGTGCCTGTGACACCCCGGGGATACTGAGCCCCTGGGACACCCGACAGATGTTTTTC. Translating gives CACDTPGILSPWDTRQMFF.

With respect to this clone: TCRdb lists the protein of a much larger clone for this DNA, which differs at residue 4, so this is likely a read error; the protein given here is translated from the DNA itself. The chain is built from TRDV1 and TRDJ1; TRDD3 matches at 12 bases. TCRdb offers no J gene call, so here the DNA was matched to germline to obtain one. From germline, CDR1 is TSWWSYY and CDR2 QGS. The length of the CDR3 is 23 residues. CDR3 sequence: CALRELEGFLRSYWGIHTDKLIF. The CDR3 coding sequence is TGTGCTCTTAGGGAACTAGAAGGCTTCCTACGTTCATACTGGGGGATACACACCGATAAACTCATCTTT.

This clone has more than one count but fewer than ten. The protein recorded in TCRdb matches a much larger clone and deviates from this DNA's translation at residue 16, suggesting a read error; the protein here is obtained by translating the DNA. This sequence joins TRDV1 and TRDJ1, with D possibly being TRDD3 (6 bases). No J segment appears in TCRdb, so it was assigned here by matching the sequence to germline. V dropped 5 bases and J dropped 0 bases, with 40 bases sitting between them. Germline CDR1 is TSWWSYY and CDR2 is QGS. The CDR3 extends over 24 amino acids. The CDR3 protein is CALGPPIVVTYRAGDPPHTDKLIF. In DNA form, the CDR3 reads TGTGCTCTTGGGCCTCCTATAGTTGTTACCTACAGGGCAGGGGATCCCCCCCACACCGATAAACTCATCTTT.

Worth noting for this clone: TCRdb's listed protein matches a much larger clone and diverges from this DNA's translation at residue 5, likely through a read error; the protein shown comes from the DNA. This sequence joins TRDV2 and TRDJ1; 9 positions agree with TRDD3. CDR1 and CDR2 from the germline V gene are GEAIGNYY and EKD. J lost 6 bases, V lost 3 bases, and 10 bases had no gene match. The CDR3 is 15 residues long. CDR3 in DNA: TGTGCCTGTGACGCCCTGGGGGATGCGGGCTATAAACTCATCTTT. This encodes CACDALGDAGYKLIF.

Concerning this clone: TCRdb's listed protein matches a much larger clone and diverges from this DNA's translation at residue 18, likely through a read error; the protein shown comes from the DNA. V is TRDV1 and J is TRDJ1; weak D call: TRDD2 (5 bases). Here the J gene was assigned by germline matching of the DNA, as TCRdb has none. This CDR3 contains 23 residues. V lost 1 base to trimming and J lost 4 bases, with 37 bases between them. Per germline, CDR1 TSWWSYY and CDR2 QGS. CDR3 DNA: TGTGCTCTTGGGGAACCCCCTCAGCGCCTTTCCTTTAGGTTTACCCCATACATCGATAAACTCATCTTT. Its protein is CALGEPPQRLSFRFTPYIDKLIF.

Of note for this clone: The protein that TCRdb holds for this DNA derives from a much larger clone and differs from the translated DNA at residue 5, which likely indicates a read error; the protein shown here is translated from the DNA. The chain is built from TRDV2 and TRDJ1; 9 positions match TRDD3. Here the J gene was assigned by germline matching of the DNA, as TCRdb has none. The CDR3 consists of 16 residues. Trimming cost V 4 bases and J 0 bases; bases outside gene matches: 8. The germline gives CDR1 GEAIGNYY, CDR2 EKD. The CDR3 spells CACELLTGGDTDKLIF. In DNA, the CDR3 is TGTGCCTGTGAGCTCCTCACTGGGGGAGACACCGATAAACTCATCTTT.

This clone was seen a handful of times. TCRdb's listed protein matches a much larger clone and diverges from this DNA's translation at residue 10, likely through a read error; the protein shown comes from the DNA. The CDR3: CACDTGEWGMRSSWDTRQMFF. The CDR3 nucleotides are TGTGCCTGTGACACCGGGGAATGGGGGATGCGCAGCTCCTGGGACACCCGACAGATGTTTTTC. The chain recombines TRDV2 with TRDJ3, with 8 bases matching TRDD3. TCRdb supplies no J gene; here it was assigned by aligning the nucleotide sequence to germline. J gave up 0 bases and V 0 bases, and 12 bases lay outside the gene matches. The CDR3 is made up of 21 amino acids. Germline lookup yields CDR1 GEAIGNYY and CDR2 EKD.

This clone was seen a few times. This DNA's translation differs at residue 14 from TCRdb's protein, which comes from a much larger clone; a read error is likely, and the protein shown is translated from the DNA. The CDR3 sequence: CALGEQAYVLGGRPIF. The DNA of the CDR3 is TGTGCTCTTGGGGAACAAGCCTACGTTCTGGGGGGACGACCCATCTTT. No J gene was called, and the V gene is TRDV1; TRDD3 was called by the table and not checked on the DNA. Germline loops: CDR1 TSWWSYY, CDR2 QGS. The length of the CDR3 is 16 residues.

In regard to this clone: A far larger clone is one nucleotide away, so this likely arose from a read error. The sample carries other DNA sequences with the same CDR3. J is TRDJ1 and V is TRDV1; TRDD3 agrees at 10 bases. The J gene, missing from TCRdb, was assigned here through DNA to germline matching. Germline loops: CDR1 TSWWSYY, CDR2 QGS. The CDR3 totals 19 residues. CDR3 protein: CALGELMGPYWGIGGKLIF. The CDR3 DNA reads as TGTGCCCTTGGGGAACTAATGGGCCCGTACTGGGGGATTGGCGGTAAACTCATCTTT.

This clone was seen many times. The chain employs TRDV1 and TRDJ2, with no clear D. The CDR3 is 15 amino acids. Germline-derived CDR1 and CDR2 are TSWWSYY and QGS. The V gene lost 4 bases and the J gene lost 8 bases, with 17 bases spanning the gap. The CDR3 region is CALGGYYGMGAQLFF. The CDR3 DNA is TGTGCTCTTGGGGGCTACTATGGAATGGGTGCACAACTCTTCTTT.

As concerns this clone: This likely traces to a read error, being one base from a far larger clone. Other DNA variants within this sample encode the same CDR3. This chain links TRDV2 with TRDJ1, with 7 positions matching TRDD3. No J gene is reported in TCRdb; it was inferred here by comparing the DNA with germline. The V segment lost 3 bases and the J segment 5 bases; nucleotides outside the gene matches: 8. This CDR3 is 14 amino acids long. In germline, CDR1 is GEAIGNYY, CDR2 EKD. CDR3 in amino acids: CACDRWGETDKLIF. In DNA, the CDR3 is TGTGCCTGTGACCGCTGGGGGGAAACTGATAAACTCATCTTT.

Details on this clone: This DNA translates differently at residue 18 from the TCRdb protein, which is that of a much larger clone; a read error is likely, and the protein shown is the DNA's own translation. The V gene is given as TRDV1, and no J gene call is available; the table's D call, TRDD3, has no DNA check behind it. The CDR3 spans 19 residues. Germline lookup yields CDR1 TSWWSYY and CDR2 QGS. The chain's CDR3 is CALGEGLSLPTEKFNKLTF. CDR3 DNA: TGTGCTCTTGGGGAGGGACTAAGCCTTCCTACGGAAAAATTTAATAAACTCACCTTT.

Worth noting for this clone: One base separates it from a far larger clone, so it is likely a read error. Within the sample, other DNA sequences also encode this same CDR3. The gene calls are TRDV2 and TRDJ1; D is ambiguous. No J gene was available from TCRdb, and it was assigned here by a germline match of the DNA. The CDR3 contains 15 residues. V shed 4 bases and J shed 0 bases, with 14 bases lying between them. Germline V gene sequence: CDR1 GEAIGNYY, CDR2 EKD. The CDR3 is CACDPGDQYTDKLIF. The CDR3, as DNA: TGTGCCTGTGATCCTGGTGATCAGTACACCGATAAACTCATCTTT.

For this clone: TCRdb assigns this DNA the protein of a much larger clone, which departs from its translation at residue 12; this likely reflects a read error, and the protein shown comes from translating the DNA. The chain links TRDV2 to TRDJ3; 7 nucleotides align to TRDD3. The J gene, absent from TCRdb, was called here by matching the DNA to germline. This CDR3 has 19 residues. Germline assignment: CDR1 GEAIGNYY and CDR2 EKD. The CDR3 DNA reads as TGTGCCTGTGACACCTGGGGGAGCAACCACTCCCGGGACACCCGACAGATGTTTTTC. Translating it yields CACDTWGSNHSRDTRQMFF.